This T cell receptor (beta chain) stems from a study of blood T cell repertoires in COVID-19 (TCRdb year 2020). For the wider study: Collaborator samples came from the United States, Italy and Spain and covered acute and convalescent phases of COVID-19. The prospective study material was composed of cDNA or gDNA derived from T cells, B-cell-depleted T cells, or PBMCs. Deeply sampled blood TCRbeta repertoires from subjects exposed to, actively infected with, or recovered from COVID-19 were included in the dataset. The repertoires were released in a freely available public database intended as a resource for research on the immune response to SARS-CoV-2. Samples came from the ongoing ImmuneRACE study (first 160 participants) plus 1,254 subjects from 6 global collaborators. A de-identified subject ID, COVID-19 status, age in years and sex were almost always included in the sample metadata. Where available, HLA class I and class II types were taken from metadata supplied by the sample provider and were not determined by assay-based typing. Points the paper makes about the study in general: How much clinical and demographic metadata was included differed by source and by participant, and the metadata was provided uncurated.

Reading the germline V gene gives CDR1 SGHRS and CDR2 YFSETQ. V is pruned by 0 bases and J by 5 bases, leaving 1 base of the junction without a gene match. From its cysteine to its phenylalanine, the CDR3 spans 14 amino acids. The read is trimmed to its CDR3 DNA, 42 bases read in frame from base 1. TCRbeta CDR3 regions were amplified from genomic DNA by means of the immunoSEQ Assay, a bias-controlled multiplex PCR. Processing in the source paper ran as follows. The number of nucleated cells in each sample was estimated by amplification of reference gene primers within the assay. To quantify the absolute abundance of each unique TCRbeta CDR3 rearrangement, sequence reads were collapsed and filtered. For each sample, productive Simpson clonality was calculated as the square root of Simpson's diversity index across productive rearrangements. TCRdb took this table from immuneACCESS and kept in-frame rearrangements with V and J called. Such tables lack part of the clones; where checked against another copy, unresolved V genes explain under half of the gap, and the rest is unexplained. The V and J calls and clone size come from that table; D and trimming were worked out from the DNA. The sample table shows about 310,000 clones, and around nine tenths are seen once. 1% of the sample belongs to the ten largest clones.

Whole blood was collected in K2EDTA tubes by collaborating institutions according to the institutions' own protocols. For TCRbeta analysis, collaborators shipped samples in one of three forms: frozen whole blood, isolated PBMCs, or DNA extracted from either of those sample types. A word on this clone: Its antigen remains unidentified. Within one base of it there is no much larger clone, and no base qualities were kept.

The rearranged chain carries TRBV5-1 and TRBJ2-3, and TRBD2 matches 9 of the central bases. This TCR was recovered from a man aged 50-60 years with active or convalescent COVID-19. Source material: peripheral blood. The DNA sequence is as follows: TGCGCCAGCAGCTTGGGACTAGCGGAAGATACGCAGTATTTT. Its amino acids are CASSLGLAEDTQYF.